These T cell receptor beta chains were read from a single sample in a study of T cell responses to AZD1222 COVID-19 vaccine. The repertoire was sequenced with immunoSEQ multiplex PCR; TCRdb's copy has only in-frame clones and lacks some. The repertoire includes about 190,000 clones, approximately 91% of them detected once, and over 0.75% sits in the top ten. The specimen comprised peripheral blood, sampled on day 0 of AZD1222 vaccination. The receptor source for this set is an adult in good health. The CDR3 runs from the conserved cysteine through the conserved F or W. Fields, in order: D gene, clone size, J gene, V gene, CDR3 DNA, CDR3 protein. D genes are given only for firm matches. The listing skips clone size in some rows; elsewhere it reads once, few, many or a size class.

d_call: TRBD2
clone_size: NA
j_call: TRBJ2-2
v_call: TRBV7-9
cdr3_nt: TGTGCCAGCAGCTTAGCGGGTGTGGGACTAGACACCGGGGAGCTGTTTTTT
cdr3_aa: CASSLAGVGLDTGELFF

d_call: TRBD2
clone_size: NA
j_call: TRBJ2-3
v_call: TRBV29-1
cdr3_nt: TGCAGCGTAAATGGATGGCGGGAGGGCCCAGATACGCAGTATTTT
cdr3_aa: CSVNGWREGPDTQYF

d_call: TRBD2
clone_size: NA
j_call: TRBJ2-1
v_call: TRBV7-2
cdr3_nt: TGTGCCAGCAGCTTAGCGTCGGCTAGCGGGGGTCTTGAGCAGTTCTTC
cdr3_aa: CASSLASASGGLEQFF

d_call: NA
clone_size: NA
j_call: TRBJ2-2
v_call: TRBV24-1
cdr3_nt: TGTGCCACCAGTGGCTCCCGCGGCGGGGCCGGGGAGCTGTTTTTT
cdr3_aa: CATSGSRGGAGELFF

d_call: NA
clone_size: NA
j_call: TRBJ1-1
v_call: TRBV11-2
cdr3_nt: TGTGCCAGCAGCCTGGACGTTGGACACCCAGCTTTCTTT
cdr3_aa: CASSLDVGHPAFF

d_call: TRBD2
clone_size: NA
j_call: TRBJ2-7
v_call: TRBV28
cdr3_nt: TGTGCCAGCAGTTTTCGGTTGTCTAGCGGGGAAGTAAGGAGCTCCTACGAGCAGTACTTC
cdr3_aa: CASSFRLSSGEVRSSYEQYF

d_call: NA
clone_size: NA
j_call: TRBJ2-1
v_call: TRBV6-2/TRBV6-3
cdr3_nt: TGTGCCAGCAGTAACTACAGGGTTAGCTCCTACAATGAGCAGTTCTTC
cdr3_aa: CASSNYRVSSYNEQFF

d_call: NA
clone_size: NA
j_call: TRBJ1-2
v_call: TRBV5-6
cdr3_nt: TGTGCCAGCAGCCTAGACTCAGGGAGCGGTGGCTACACCTTC
cdr3_aa: CASSLDSGSGGYTF

d_call: TRBD2
clone_size: NA
j_call: TRBJ2-1
v_call: TRBV7-3
cdr3_nt: TGTGCCAGCAGCTCGGGACTAGTGGGAGGTAGCAATGAGCAGTTCTTC
cdr3_aa: CASSSGLVGGSNEQFF

d_call: TRBD2
clone_size: NA
j_call: TRBJ2-7
v_call: TRBV6-1
cdr3_nt: TGTGCCAGCAGTGAGGGACTAGCCTACGAGCAGTACTTC
cdr3_aa: CASSEGLAYEQYF

d_call: TRBD2
clone_size: NA
j_call: TRBJ2-7
v_call: TRBV15
cdr3_nt: TGTGCCACCAGCAGAGGGCTAGCGGGCCTAGGCGAGCAGTACTTC
cdr3_aa: CATSRGLAGLGEQYF

d_call: TRBD1
clone_size: NA
j_call: TRBJ1-2
v_call: TRBV6-5
cdr3_nt: TGTGCCAGCAGTTATTCGGAACCTAGACAGGGTGGTGGCTACACCTTC
cdr3_aa: CASSYSEPRQGGGYTF

d_call: TRBD1
clone_size: NA
j_call: TRBJ2-7
v_call: TRBV19
cdr3_nt: TGTGCCAGTAGTACCCACAGCCCCGGGACAGGGGGCTTCTACGAGCAGTACTTC
cdr3_aa: CASSTHSPGTGGFYEQYF

d_call: NA
clone_size: NA
j_call: TRBJ2-5
v_call: TRBV27
cdr3_nt: TGTGCCAGCAGTTTAAGGGCGGGCGCGGCAGGAGATCGGGAGACCCAGTACTTC
cdr3_aa: CASSLRAGAAGDRETQYF

d_call: NA
clone_size: few
j_call: TRBJ2-7
v_call: TRBV20-1
cdr3_nt: TGCAGTGCTAGTGAGGACTCCCCTTTTGAGCAGTACTTC
cdr3_aa: CSASEDSPFEQYF

d_call: TRBD2
clone_size: few
j_call: TRBJ2-1
v_call: TRBV3-1/TRBV3-2
cdr3_nt: TGTGCCAGCAGCCAAGCGTCGGGACTAGCGGGGCTAAGCTCCTACAATGAGCAGTTCTTC
cdr3_aa: CASSQASGLAGLSSYNEQFF

d_call: NA
clone_size: NA
j_call: TRBJ1-1
v_call: TRBV6-2/TRBV6-3
cdr3_nt: TGTGCCAGCAGTAGGACTAGGAACACTGAAGCTTTCTTT
cdr3_aa: CASSRTRNTEAFF

d_call: NA
clone_size: NA
j_call: TRBJ2-3
v_call: TRBV19
cdr3_nt: TGTGCCAGTAGTATCTTACTGGAGGCAGATACGCAGTATTTT
cdr3_aa: CASSILLEADTQYF

d_call: TRBD1
clone_size: NA
j_call: TRBJ1-1
v_call: TRBV5-6
cdr3_nt: TGTGCCAGCAGCCCAGGGGGCTCTGAAGCTTTCTTT
cdr3_aa: CASSPGGSEAFF

d_call: TRBD2
clone_size: once
j_call: TRBJ2-7
v_call: TRBV19
cdr3_nt: TGTGCCAGTAGTATGTATAGCGGGAGCCACGAGCAGTACTTC
cdr3_aa: CASSMYSGSHEQYF

d_call: TRBD2
clone_size: NA
j_call: TRBJ2-1
v_call: TRBV10-2
cdr3_nt: TGCGCCATCGCACTAGCGGGAGTACGCAATGAGCAGTTCTTC
cdr3_aa: CAIALAGVRNEQFF

d_call: NA
clone_size: NA
j_call: TRBJ1-3
v_call: TRBV7-9
cdr3_nt: TGTGCCAGCAGCCCAAATAGGAGCTCTGGAAACACCATATATTTT
cdr3_aa: CASSPNRSSGNTIYF

d_call: TRBD1
clone_size: NA
j_call: TRBJ1-3
v_call: TRBV2
cdr3_nt: TGTGCCAGCAGTTGGCGACAGGGTTCTGGAAACACCATATATTTT
cdr3_aa: CASSWRQGSGNTIYF

d_call: TRBD2
clone_size: NA
j_call: TRBJ2-7
v_call: TRBV28
cdr3_nt: TGTGCCAGCAAGGGACTAGCGGGACCATACGAGCAGTACTTC
cdr3_aa: CASKGLAGPYEQYF

d_call: TRBD1
clone_size: NA
j_call: TRBJ1-2
v_call: TRBV27
cdr3_nt: TGTGCCAGCATCGGGACAGATAACGGCTACACCTTC
cdr3_aa: CASIGTDNGYTF

d_call: NA
clone_size: NA
j_call: TRBJ1-5
v_call: TRBV6-2/TRBV6-3
cdr3_nt: TGTGCCAGCAGTTACTCGGGGGGGATCAATCAGCCCCAGCATTTT
cdr3_aa: CASSYSGGINQPQHF

d_call: NA
clone_size: NA
j_call: TRBJ2-5
v_call: TRBV18
cdr3_nt: TGTGCCAGCTCACCACCTAACTTCGAGACCCAGTACTTC
cdr3_aa: CASSPPNFETQYF

d_call: NA
clone_size: NA
j_call: TRBJ2-6
v_call: TRBV19
cdr3_nt: TGTGCCAGTAGTATGGGGACCTCTGGGGCCAACGTCCTGACTTTC
cdr3_aa: CASSMGTSGANVLTF

d_call: NA
clone_size: NA
j_call: TRBJ1-2
v_call: TRBV4-1
cdr3_nt: TGCGCCAGCAGCTTCTTGTTTCGGCAAAACTATGGCTACACCTTC
cdr3_aa: CASSFLFRQNYGYTF

d_call: NA
clone_size: NA
j_call: TRBJ2-7
v_call: TRBV6-2/TRBV6-3
cdr3_nt: TGTGCCAGCAGTTCGGCCAAATTGGGCGACTACGAGCAGTACTTC
cdr3_aa: CASSSAKLGDYEQYF

d_call: NA
clone_size: NA
j_call: TRBJ1-1
v_call: TRBV27
cdr3_nt: TGTGCCAGCAGTTTAAAGGTCGGCTTGGGTGAAGCTTTCTTT
cdr3_aa: CASSLKVGLGEAFF

d_call: TRBD2
clone_size: NA
j_call: TRBJ2-2
v_call: TRBV27
cdr3_nt: TGTGCCAGCAGGCCGGGCGGGAGGGTCTCCGCCGGGGAGCTGTTTTTT
cdr3_aa: CASRPGGRVSAGELFF

d_call: TRBD2
clone_size: NA
j_call: TRBJ2-2
v_call: TRBV6-5
cdr3_nt: TGTGCCAGCAGTTACGCCAGCGGGAGAAACACCGGGGAGCTGTTTTTT
cdr3_aa: CASSYASGRNTGELFF

d_call: TRBD1
clone_size: NA
j_call: TRBJ1-4
v_call: TRBV19
cdr3_nt: TGTGCCACTTCGACAGGGTTCCGAGAAAAACTGTTTTTT
cdr3_aa: CATSTGFREKLFF

d_call: TRBD1
clone_size: few
j_call: TRBJ2-1
v_call: TRBV6-2/TRBV6-3
cdr3_nt: TGTGCCAGCAGTGGACAGGACAATGAGCAGTTCTTC
cdr3_aa: CASSGQDNEQFF

d_call: NA
clone_size: few
j_call: TRBJ2-7
v_call: TRBV29-1
cdr3_nt: TGCAGCGTTGCTTGGACCTACGAGCAGTACTTC
cdr3_aa: CSVAWTYEQYF

d_call: NA
clone_size: NA
j_call: TRBJ1-4
v_call: TRBV18
cdr3_nt: TGTGCCAGCTCCCCCGGACCTCCCAGGAATGAAAAACTGTTTTTT
cdr3_aa: CASSPGPPRNEKLFF

d_call: TRBD2
clone_size: NA
j_call: TRBJ2-1
v_call: TRBV7-7
cdr3_nt: TGTGCTAGCAGCCCTAGCCTCGGGGGAATAGCGGGGGGACCATACGATGAGCAGTTCTTC
cdr3_aa: CASSPSLGGIAGGPYDEQFF

d_call: NA
clone_size: NA
j_call: TRBJ1-4
v_call: TRBV11-2
cdr3_nt: TGTGCCAGCAGCTTTGGCAGGGCTGAAAAACTGTTTTTT
cdr3_aa: CASSFGRAEKLFF

d_call: TRBD1
clone_size: NA
j_call: TRBJ1-2
v_call: TRBV14
cdr3_nt: TGTGCCAGCAGCCAAATAACAGGGGGGCGAAACTATGGCTACACCTTC
cdr3_aa: CASSQITGGRNYGYTF

d_call: NA
clone_size: NA
j_call: TRBJ2-7
v_call: TRBV5-1
cdr3_nt: TGCGCCAGCAGCGTTCTGGCGGGGGCCCTCTACGAGCAGTACTTC
cdr3_aa: CASSVLAGALYEQYF

d_call: TRBD2
clone_size: once
j_call: TRBJ2-2
v_call: TRBV15
cdr3_nt: TGTGCCACCAGCGCCCGACTAGCCGCCGGGGAGCTGTTTTTT
cdr3_aa: CATSARLAAGELFF

d_call: NA
clone_size: NA
j_call: TRBJ2-3
v_call: TRBV28
cdr3_nt: TGTGCCAGCACTCCGGGCTTCCCCGACACAGATACGCAGTATTTT
cdr3_aa: CASTPGFPDTDTQYF

d_call: NA
clone_size: few
j_call: TRBJ2-5
v_call: TRBV5-6
cdr3_nt: TGTGCCAGCAGCTTGGCCGGTCCCGAGACCCAGTACTTC
cdr3_aa: CASSLAGPETQYF

d_call: NA
clone_size: NA
j_call: TRBJ1-1
v_call: TRBV7-8
cdr3_nt: TGTGCCAGCAGAGCCGACAGAGCTGAAGCTTTCTTT
cdr3_aa: CASRADRAEAFF

d_call: TRBD2
clone_size: NA
j_call: TRBJ2-2
v_call: TRBV27
cdr3_nt: TGTGCCAGCAGTTTTAAACCCGGAGCGGGAGTTTTCACCGGGGAGCTGTTTTTT
cdr3_aa: CASSFKPGAGVFTGELFF